A single sample gave rise to the 9 T cell receptor beta chains below, sequenced in a study of blood T cell repertoires in COVID-19. Clones were sequenced by immunoSEQ multiplex PCR, and TCRdb holds only the in-frame ones, with some missing. The sample has about 190,000 clones, 88% seen once. Material for sequencing was peripheral blood. Every receptor here comes from a man in his forties or fifties with active or convalescent COVID-19.

The CDR3 DNA follows: TGCACCAGCAGCTATTACAGGGGGGCTTTCTTT. This gives the protein CTSSYYRGAFF. The chain is built from TRBV1 and TRBJ1-1; TRBD1 is the table's D call and was not checked against the DNA. TRBV1 is an annotated pseudogene. CDR3 length: 11 residues.

The chain employs TRBV6-5 and TRBJ2-1, with TRBD1 matching 9 bases. CDR1 and CDR2 (germline): MNHEY, SVGAGI. J lost 13 bases, V lost 6 bases, and 13 bases had no gene match. The CDR3 runs 14 residues. CDR3 DNA sequence: TGTGCCAGCAGCGCCGCCGGGACAGGGTTCACCCAGTTCTTC. Its protein is CASSAAGTGFTQFF.

This clone was picked up one time. This sequence joins TRBV3-1 (or the pseudogene TRBV3-2) and TRBJ2-5, with D tentatively TRBD1 (6 bases). This CDR3 spans 18 amino acids. Trimming shortened V by 0 bases and J by 2 bases, and 19 bases separated the two germline ends. Germline V gene sequence: CDR1 LGHDT, CDR2 YNNKEL (reference sequence). CDR3: CASSQDLRTGHRQETQYF. Written as DNA, the CDR3 is TGTGCCAGCAGCCAAGATCTACGAACGGGACACAGACAAGAGACCCAGTACTTC.

J is TRBJ2-2 and V is TRBV6-1; D is perhaps TRBD2 (5 bases). The CDR3 is made up of 16 amino acids. V shed 4 bases and J shed 0 bases, with 12 bases lying between them. Germline CDR1 MNHNS, CDR2 SASEGT. CDR3 in amino acids: CASSGSGFANTGELFF. The CDR3 DNA reads TGTGCCAGCAGTGGTTCGGGATTCGCGAACACCGGGGAGCTGTTTTTT.

CDR3 region: CASSPEGTAQYF. The CDR3 region has the DNA TGCGCCAGCAGCCCGGAGGGGACGGCGCAGTATTTT. The J gene is TRBJ2-3, the V gene TRBV5-1; maybe TRBD2 (6 bases). The CDR3 length is 12 residues. Deletions cut 4 bases from V and 10 bases from J, with 13 bases between. Germline V gives CDR1 SGHRS, CDR2 YFSETQ.

The rearrangement joins TRBV11-2 to TRBJ2-7, with 9 positions matching TRBD1. CDR3 size: 13 residues. The germline gives CDR1 SGHAT, CDR2 FQNNGV. With 5 bases clipped from V and 6 bases from J, the junction kept 5 bases outside the gene matches. The CDR3 nucleotides are TGTGCCAGCAGCCATACAGGGGGCAGCGAGCAGTACTTC. Amino acids: CASSHTGGSEQYF.

This clone was counted only a few times. The V and J genes are TRBV12-5 and TRBJ1-1; tentatively, D is TRBD1 (5 bases). This CDR3 has 13 residues. Trimming removed 8 bases from V and 1 base from J, with 11 bases in between. CDR1 and CDR2 from the germline V gene are LGHNT and FRNRAP. CDR3 DNA: TGTGCTAGTAATAGGGGTGGGAACACTGAAGCTTTCTTT. It encodes CASNRGGNTEAFF.

This clone was detected only once. V is TRBV7-3 and J is TRBJ2-7; possible D gene TRBD2, 6 bases. The germline V gene encodes CDR1 SGHTA and CDR2 FQGTGA. Trimming stripped 4 bases from V and 5 bases from J, with 30 bases between. The CDR3 is 19 residues long. The CDR3 here is CASSSYLSGNIEGLDEQYF. The CDR3 bases are TGTGCCAGCAGCTCCTACCTTTCAGGGAACATTGAGGGACTGGACGAGCAGTACTTC.

The chain is built from TRBV14 and TRBJ2-7, with a possible D match to TRBD2 (5 bases). Germline assignment: CDR1 SGHDN and CDR2 FVKESK. This CDR3 has 14 amino acids. V was shortened by 1 base and J by 3 bases, with 10 bases between the two germline ends. In DNA, the CDR3 is TGTGCCAGCAGCCAAGTAAATAGCGTCTACGAGCAGTACTTC. Its protein is CASSQVNSVYEQYF.